The 22 T cell receptor beta chains below come from one sample, sequenced in a study of cytomegalovirus exposure and HLA in healthy donors. Primers included in the PCR were 60 Vbeta and 13 Jbeta primers. Sequenced by immunoSEQ multiplex PCR; TCRdb stores in-frame clones only, minus some. In the table there are some 130,000 clones, approximately 89% of which are singletons. The sample consisted of PBMCs. These receptor sequences come from a woman in her 30s in good health and CMV-seropositive.

This chain links TRBV7-2 with TRBJ1-4; tentatively, D is TRBD1 (5 bases). V dropped 2 bases and J dropped 13 bases, with 14 bases sitting between them. The CDR3 runs 13 residues. Looked up from germline, CDR1 is SGHTA and CDR2 is FQGNSA. The CDR3 coding sequence is TGTGCCAGCAGCTTAAACCCCAGGGAACGACTGTTTTTT. Amino acids: CASSLNPRERLFF.

The chain combines TRBV28 with TRBJ1-1; perhaps TRBD1 as D (6 bases). Germline V gene sequence: CDR1 MDHEN, CDR2 SYDVKM. The ends were cut back, 5 bases at V and 4 bases at J, with 17 bases in the middle. This CDR3 has 15 residues. The CDR3 here is CASSPRGGLSTEAFF. The CDR3 nucleotides read TGTGCCAGCAGTCCGCGCGGGGGCCTGAGCACTGAAGCTTTCTTT.

The CDR3 DNA is TGTGCCAGCAGTTACTCGAGGAGTAGCACAGATACGCAGTATTTT. It translates to CASSYSRSSTDTQYF. V gene TRBV6-5 combines with J gene TRBJ2-3; D gene ambiguous. Germline assignment: CDR1 MNHEY and CDR2 SVGAGI. CDR3 size: 15 residues. V shed 0 bases and J shed 0 bases, with 7 bases lying between them.

This clone showed up just a few times. J is TRBJ2-7 and V is TRBV27, with D tentatively TRBD2 (6 bases). CDR3 length: 15 residues. Trimming pared 1 base from V and 3 bases from J, leaving 13 bases between. The germline CDR1 and CDR2 sequences are MNHEY and SMNVEV (reference sequence). The CDR3 region is CASSLFAGISYEQYF. CDR3 sequence (DNA): TGTGCCAGCAGTTTATTCGCGGGAATCAGCTACGAGCAGTACTTC.

This chain uses TRBV27 with TRBJ2-1; 10 positions match TRBD2. CDR1 and CDR2 from the germline V gene are MNHEY and SMNVEV (reference sequence). The CDR3 is made up of 14 amino acids. With V trimmed by 5 bases and J by 4 bases, 2 bases remained unmatched. CDR3 DNA sequence: TGTGCCAGCAGTACTAGCGGGGTTTACAATGAGCAGTTCTTC. This encodes CASSTSGVYNEQFF.

The CDR3 coding sequence is TGTGCCAGCAGCTGGGACAATAACTATGGCTACACCTTC. The encoded protein is CASSWDNNYGYTF. The chain uses TRBV11-1 and TRBJ1-2; weak D call: TRBD1 (6 bases). V was clipped by 4 bases and J by 1 base, with 7 bases between them. Per the germline V gene, CDR1 is SGHAT and CDR2 is FQDESV (reference sequence). The CDR3 loop spans 13 amino acids.

The CDR3 DNA reads TGTGCCACCAGCATGAGGAGGGAGGGGAGACAGCCCCAGCATTTT. Its translation is CATSMRREGRQPQHF. The rearrangement uses TRBV15 and TRBJ1-5, with D possibly matching TRBD1 (5 bases). The CDR3 runs 15 residues. Germline V gives CDR1 LNHNV, CDR2 YYDKDF (reference sequence). V dropped 4 bases and J dropped 7 bases, with 17 bases sitting between them. Complete variable domain (other parts from reference TRBV15 and TRBJ1-5): DAMVIQNPRYQVTQFGKPVTLSCSQTLNHNVMYWYQQKSSQAPKLLFHYYDKDFNNEADTPDNFQSRRPNTSFCFLDIRSPGLGDTAMYLCATSMRREGRQPQHFGDGTRLSIL.

V is TRBV11-1 and J is TRBJ2-2; 8 nucleotides match TRBD2. The ends lost 2 bases at V and 3 bases at J; junction bases unmatched: 2. There are 15 residues in the CDR3. CDR1 is SGHAT, CDR2 FQDESV, per germline (reference sequence). The DNA of the CDR3 is TGTGCCAGCAGCTTAACTAGCGGACACACCGGGGAGCTGTTTTTT. It yields the protein CASSLTSGHTGELFF.

This clone was observed a handful of times. V gene TRBV30 combines with J gene TRBJ1-4; 7 bases are shared with TRBD1. V lost 6 bases to trimming and J lost 5 bases; unmatched junction nucleotides: 6. Per the germline V gene, CDR1 is GTSNPN and CDR2 is SVGIG (reference sequence). The CDR3 sequence is 13 residues long. The CDR3, as DNA: TGTGCCTGCAAAGGGACAGAGAATGAAAAACTGTTTTTT. The encoded protein is CACKGTENEKLFF.

This clone was observed a handful of times. Germline and junction disagree at one end, which may indicate a read error. The gene calls are TRBV2 and TRBJ2-5; D is perhaps TRBD1 (6 bases). CDR3 size: 11 residues. Germline loops: CDR1 SNHLY, CDR2 FYNNEI. The CDR3 loop is CASSEQGPPDF. The CDR3, as DNA: TGTGCCAGCAGTGAACAGGGGCCTCCCGACTTC.

This clone was seen only a few times. The V gene is TRBV28, the J gene TRBJ1-2, with TRBD1 as a possible D gene (6 bases). CDR3 length: 16 residues. Germline V lookup: CDR1 MDHEN, CDR2 SYDVKM. V lost 2 bases to trimming and J lost 3 bases, with 16 bases between them. The CDR3 sequence: CASSLAGVESDYGYTF. The CDR3 bases are TGTGCCAGCAGTTTAGCAGGGGTGGAGTCCGACTATGGCTACACCTTC.

V usage is TRBV9 and J usage is TRBJ2-1; maybe TRBD2 (6 bases). V was trimmed by 1 base and J by 0 bases, leaving 17 bases between them. Per germline, CDR1 SGDLS and CDR2 YYNGEE. The CDR3 is made up of 18 amino acids. CDR3 nucleotides: TGTGCCAGCAGCGTACGCGGGGCCTCTCCCAGCTCCTACAATGAGCAGTTCTTC. It specifies CASSVRGASPSSYNEQFF.

The rearrangement links TRBV27 to TRBJ1-2, with 9 bases matching TRBD1. CDR1 MNHEY and CDR2 SMNVEV come from the germline V gene (reference sequence). The CDR3 totals 17 residues. J gave up 2 bases and V 0 bases, and 7 bases lay outside the gene matches. The DNA of the CDR3 is TGTGCCAGCAGTTTATCCCCCCGGGACAGGGAAAACTATGGCTACACCTTC. The encoded protein is CASSLSPRDRENYGYTF.

J is TRBJ1-1 and V is TRBV5-1, with D hard to call. From germline, CDR1 is SGHRS and CDR2 YFSETQ. V was shortened by 3 bases and J by 5 bases, with 11 bases between the two germline ends. CDR3 length: 13 residues. The CDR3 region has the DNA TGCGCCAGCAGCTGGAACCGGGTTACTGAAGCTTTCTTT. This sequence encodes CASSWNRVTEAFF.

In regard to this clone: The identical CDR3 is also encoded by other nucleotide sequences in the sample. The chain links TRBV7-3 to TRBJ1-1, with unresolved D. This CDR3 has 14 amino acids. The V gene's germline CDR1 is SGHTA and CDR2 FQGTGA. V was trimmed by 0 bases and J by 1 base, leaving 6 bases between them. The CDR3 DNA sequence: TGTGCCAGCAGCTTAACCCCGGGGAACACTGAAGCTTTCTTT. Amino acid sequence: CASSLTPGNTEAFF.

The gene calls are TRBV10-1 and TRBJ2-7; maybe TRBD2 (6 bases). This CDR3 is built from 14 residues. CDR1 WNHNN and CDR2 SYGVQD come from the germline V gene (reference sequence). The V gene lost 5 bases and the J gene lost 2 bases, with 13 bases spanning the gap. CDR3 bases: TGCGCCAGCAGTCCGGGATGGGGGGCCTACGAGCAGTACTTC. Its translation: CASSPGWGAYEQYF.

The chain joins TRBV5-1 to TRBJ2-1, with D unclear. Trimming took off 2 bases at V and 0 bases at J, with 9 bases between the two ends. The CDR3 extends over 15 amino acids. CDR1 and CDR2 from the germline V gene are SGHRS and YFSETQ. This CDR3 reads CASSFLGDSYNEQFF. The CDR3 DNA follows: TGCGCCAGCAGCTTTTTGGGCGACTCCTACAATGAGCAGTTCTTC.

The gene calls are TRBV5-1 and TRBJ1-4, with 9 bases that match TRBD1. Per the germline V gene, CDR1 is SGHRS and CDR2 is YFSETQ. V trimming: 4 bases; J trimming: 7 bases; junction bases outside the gene matches: 5. The CDR3 runs to 14 residues. The CDR3 reads CASSIQGASEKLFF. The CDR3 coding sequence is TGCGCCAGCAGCATACAGGGGGCAAGTGAAAAACTGTTTTTT.

The chain recombines TRBV7-9 with TRBJ1-1, with TRBD1 as a possible D gene (5 bases). The CDR3 contains 14 residues. Trimming stripped 0 bases from V and 2 bases from J, with 7 bases between. Germline CDR1 is SEHNR and CDR2 is FQNEAQ (reference sequence). The CDR3 sequence is CASSLAGVNTEAFF. In DNA, the CDR3 is TGTGCCAGCAGCTTAGCAGGGGTCAACACTGAAGCTTTCTTT.

The chain joins TRBV29-1 to TRBJ1-2; the match to TRBD1 covers 7 bases. The V gene end was trimmed by 1 base and the J gene end by 4 bases; junction bases not matched to a gene: 6. CDR1 is SQVTM and CDR2 is ANQGSEA in the germline V gene. The CDR3 length is 14 residues. CDR3 region: CSVEGSGQSYGYTF. For the CDR3, the DNA is TGCAGCGTTGAAGGATCGGGACAGAGCTATGGCTACACCTTC.

V usage is TRBV5-1 and J usage is TRBJ2-5, with 8 bases lining up with TRBD2. Losses at the gene ends were 4 bases for V and 4 bases for J; bases not matched to a gene: 3. In germline, CDR1 is SGHRS, CDR2 YFSETQ. The CDR3 consists of 13 residues. The CDR3 loop is CASSLSGAETQYF. The CDR3 DNA reads TGCGCCAGCAGCCTTAGCGGGGCAGAGACCCAGTACTTC.

The gene calls are TRBV2 and TRBJ2-1; a possible D gene is TRBD1 (6 bases). Trimming left V 1 base short and J 4 bases short, with 11 bases between. The CDR3 loop spans 15 amino acids. Germline V CDR1 and CDR2: SNHLY, FYNNEI. The CDR3 is CASSEDGQLYNEQFF. CDR3 DNA sequence: TGTGCCAGCAGTGAAGATGGACAGCTTTACAATGAGCAGTTCTTC.